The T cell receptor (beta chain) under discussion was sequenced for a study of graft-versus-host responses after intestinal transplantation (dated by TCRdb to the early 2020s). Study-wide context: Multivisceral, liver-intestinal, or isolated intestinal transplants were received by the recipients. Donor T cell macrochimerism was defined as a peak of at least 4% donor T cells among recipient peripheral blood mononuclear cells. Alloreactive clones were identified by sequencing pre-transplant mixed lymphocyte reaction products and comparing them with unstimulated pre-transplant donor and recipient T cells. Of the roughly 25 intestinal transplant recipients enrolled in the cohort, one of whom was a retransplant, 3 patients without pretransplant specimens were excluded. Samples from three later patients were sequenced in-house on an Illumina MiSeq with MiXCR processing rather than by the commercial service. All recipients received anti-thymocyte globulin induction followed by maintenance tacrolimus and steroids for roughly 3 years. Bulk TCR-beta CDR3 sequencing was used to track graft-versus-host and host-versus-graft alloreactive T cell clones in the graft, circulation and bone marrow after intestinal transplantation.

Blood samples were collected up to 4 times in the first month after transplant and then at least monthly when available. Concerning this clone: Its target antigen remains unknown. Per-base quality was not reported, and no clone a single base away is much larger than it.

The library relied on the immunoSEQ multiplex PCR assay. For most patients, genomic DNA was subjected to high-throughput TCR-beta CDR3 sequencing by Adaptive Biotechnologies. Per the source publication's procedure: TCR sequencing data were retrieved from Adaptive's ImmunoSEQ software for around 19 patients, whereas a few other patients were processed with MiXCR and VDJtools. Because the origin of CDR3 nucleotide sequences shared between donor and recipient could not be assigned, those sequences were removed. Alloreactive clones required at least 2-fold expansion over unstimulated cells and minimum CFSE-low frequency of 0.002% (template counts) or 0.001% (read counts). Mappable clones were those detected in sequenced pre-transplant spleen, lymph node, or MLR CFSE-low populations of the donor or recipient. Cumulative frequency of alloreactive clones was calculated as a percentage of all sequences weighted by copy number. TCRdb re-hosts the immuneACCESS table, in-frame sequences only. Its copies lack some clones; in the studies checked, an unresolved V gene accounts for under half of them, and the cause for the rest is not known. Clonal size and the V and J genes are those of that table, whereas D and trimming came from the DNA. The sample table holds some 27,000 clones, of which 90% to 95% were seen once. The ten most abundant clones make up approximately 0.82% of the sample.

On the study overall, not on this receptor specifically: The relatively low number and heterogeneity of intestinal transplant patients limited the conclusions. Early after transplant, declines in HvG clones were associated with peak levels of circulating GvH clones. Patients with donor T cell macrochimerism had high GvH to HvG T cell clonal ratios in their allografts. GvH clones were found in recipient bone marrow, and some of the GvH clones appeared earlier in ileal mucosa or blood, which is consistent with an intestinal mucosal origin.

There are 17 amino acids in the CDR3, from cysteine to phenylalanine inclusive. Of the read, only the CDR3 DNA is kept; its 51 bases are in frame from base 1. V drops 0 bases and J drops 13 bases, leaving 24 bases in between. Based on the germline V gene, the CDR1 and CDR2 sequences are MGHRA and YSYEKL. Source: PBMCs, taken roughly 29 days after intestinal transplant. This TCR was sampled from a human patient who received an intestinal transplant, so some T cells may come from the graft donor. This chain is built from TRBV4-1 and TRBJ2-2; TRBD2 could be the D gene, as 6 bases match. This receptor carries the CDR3 CASSQETGAFMSTRLFF. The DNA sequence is TGCGCCAGCAGCCAAGAAACGGGAGCCTTCATGTCCACGCGGCTGTTTTTT.